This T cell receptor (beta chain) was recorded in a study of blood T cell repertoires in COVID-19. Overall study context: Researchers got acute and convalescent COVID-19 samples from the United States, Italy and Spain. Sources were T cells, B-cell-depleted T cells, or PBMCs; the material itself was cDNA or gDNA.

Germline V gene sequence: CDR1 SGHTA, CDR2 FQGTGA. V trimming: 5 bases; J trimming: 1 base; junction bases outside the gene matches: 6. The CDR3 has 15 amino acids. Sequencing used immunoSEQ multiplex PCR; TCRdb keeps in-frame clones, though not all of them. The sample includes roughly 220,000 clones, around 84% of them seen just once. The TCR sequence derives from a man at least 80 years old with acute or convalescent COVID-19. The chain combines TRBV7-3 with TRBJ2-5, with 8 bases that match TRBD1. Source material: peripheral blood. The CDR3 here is CASSPWGQVQETQYF. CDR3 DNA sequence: TGTGCCAGCAGCCCGTGGGGACAGGTCCAAGAGACCCAGTACTTC.